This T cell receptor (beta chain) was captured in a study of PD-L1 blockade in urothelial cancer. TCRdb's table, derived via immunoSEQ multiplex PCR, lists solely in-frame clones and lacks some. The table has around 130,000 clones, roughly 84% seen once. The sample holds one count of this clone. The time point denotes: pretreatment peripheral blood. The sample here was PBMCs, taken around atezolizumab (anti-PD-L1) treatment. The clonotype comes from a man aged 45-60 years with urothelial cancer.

The CDR3 is CASMGPRTEAFF. CDR3 sequence (DNA): TGCGCCAGCATGGGCCCTCGCACTGAAGCTTTCTTT. This chain connects TRBV5-1 to TRBJ1-1, with unresolved D. The CDR3 spans 12 residues. Trimming pared 6 bases from V and 4 bases from J, leaving 10 bases between. Germline V gives CDR1 SGHRS, CDR2 YFSETQ.